This TCR beta chain was observed in a study of control samples from healthy donors and cancer patients. This CDR3 has 14 amino acids. Trimming pared 3 bases from V and 2 bases from J, leaving 9 bases between. Germline assignment: CDR1 SGHTS and CDR2 YDEGEE. TCRdb's table, derived via immunoSEQ multiplex PCR, lists solely in-frame clones and lacks some. This sample has more than 65,000 clones, with around four fifths found just once. Sequencing was done on a sample of blood. The TCR sequence derives from a middle-aged man in good health. The rearrangement links TRBV5-8 to TRBJ1-3, with D uncertain. CDR3 sequence: CASSYPGAGNTIYF. In DNA form, the CDR3 reads TGTGCCAGCAGCTACCCCGGGGCTGGAAACACCATATATTTT.